Below, one T cell receptor (beta chain) is given with its context. Here immunoSEQ multiplex PCR was the method, and the copy in TCRdb shows in-frame clones only, minus some. The repertoire has fewer than 40,000 clones, over 90% of them found once; the top ten carry around 6%. The data were taken from a study of preoperative IRX-2 immunotherapy in early breast cancer. The treatment here: preoperative locoregional IRX-2 cytokine immunotherapy. V gave up 5 bases and J gave up 2 bases, with 12 bases separating them. Germline CDR1 is LNHDA and CDR2 is SQIVND (reference sequence). The CDR3 runs 15 residues.

This sequence joins TRBV19 and TRBJ2-2; weak D call: TRBD2 (5 bases). This TCR was recovered from a human donor with breast cancer. Specimen collection occurred from a patient treated with IRX-2 immunotherapy. The CDR3 DNA reads as TGTGCCAGTAGTTACTACGGGGTCAACACCGGGGAGCTGTTTTTT. It translates to CASSYYGVNTGELFF.